This TCR beta chain was found in a study of Tregs in tolerant kidney transplant recipients (dated by TCRdb to the late 2010s). With respect to the entire study: The study used TCRbeta sequencing to identify donor-specific regulatory T cells before combined kidney and bone marrow transplantation, then tracked those cells after transplant.

For TCRbeta CDR3 sequencing, genomic DNA was extracted from sorted cells using the QIAGEN DNeasy Blood and Tissue Kit. High-throughput TCRbeta CDR3 sequencing, including PCR amplification with bias correction and internal controls, was performed commercially through immunoSEQ. From the authors' description of their analysis: Unique productive TCRbeta sequences were defined by CDR3 nucleotide sequence where primers matched, and otherwise by CDR3 amino acid sequence together with Vbeta and Jbeta genes. To correct for sorting error, sequences found in more than one sorted population at a frequency ratio of 2:1 or less were discarded, and the remaining shared sequences were assigned to the population with the higher frequency. Donor-reactive sequences were defined as at least 5-fold expanded in CFSE-low cells versus unstimulated cells, with frequency of at least 0.01% in CFSE-low cells. Repertoire divergence was quantified by Jensen-Shannon divergence using the top 100 TCRbeta sequences ranked by frequency. For samples with multiple sequencing runs, sorting error was corrected in each run separately before the runs were combined. TCRdb obtained this table from immuneACCESS and retained in-frame rearrangements with V and J assigned. These tables miss some clones; where compared with another copy, unresolved V genes account for less than half of the shortfall, and the remainder is unexplained. V, J and clone size are taken as reported in that table, and D and trimming were inferred from the DNA itself. The sample table records 84,000 or so clones; 80% to 95% of these occur just once. 1.5% to 2% of the sample is in the top ten clones.

Comment on this clone: What this receptor recognizes is not known. The input lacks base qualities; no much larger clone sits a single base away.

The CDR1 and CDR2 encoded by the germline V gene are SGHVS and FQNEAQ. Trimming accounts for 5 bases at V and 3 bases at J, while the number of junction bases matched to no gene is 4. The CDR3 holds 14 amino acids from the cysteine to the phenylalanine. Just CDR3 DNA is preserved here, 42 bases in frame from base 1. The research as a whole found: In tolerant patients, donor-specific Tregs expanded more than Tregs overall, which suggests antigen-driven rather than nonspecific expansion. Because the study included only a small number of patients, the results must be confirmed in larger populations and under other immunosuppression protocols. The most biologically relevant and donor-specific TCRbeta repertoire appeared to be identified by expanding Tregs with activated donor B cells. Biological reproducibility was not examined directly, but technical replication error appeared to be minimal. PCR primers changed over time for some patients, so nucleotide-level comparison across those patients' samples was not possible.

Transplants used related donors with nonmyeloablative bone marrow transplantation; mixed chimerism was transient in the human trials. Unstimulated Tregs (CD4+CD25+CD127-), CD4+ non-Tregs (CD4+CD25-), CD4 and CD8 cells were FACS-sorted from thawed PBMCs. The patients were a handful of recipients of combined kidney and bone marrow transplants from the ITN036ST trial, and samples were available only for these trial subjects. Healthy control blood was processed to PBMCs by Ficoll density gradient and cryopreserved, and patient PBMCs were collected before and after transplant. This clonotype originated in a human patient who received a combined kidney and bone marrow transplant. It is possible that, after a transplant, some T cells come from the graft donor. The V and J segments used are TRBV7-8 and TRBJ2-5, with 9 bases in between that match TRBD1. The sample was CD4+ T cells from blood (PBMCs), taken 12 months after the transplant. For the CDR3, the sequence is CASSTGTGKETQYF. The nucleotides read TGTGCCAGCAGCACAGGGACAGGGAAAGAGACCCAGTACTTC. With all but the CDR3 taken from the reference TRBV7-8 and TRBJ2-5 genes, the full variable domain is: GAGVSQSPRYKVAKRGQDVALRCDPISGHVSLFWYQQALGQGPEFLTYFQNEAQLDKSGLPSDRFFAERPEGSVSTLKIQRTQQEDSAVYLCASSTGTGKETQYFGPGTRLLVL.